Listed here are 32 T cell receptor beta chains from one sample, sequenced in a study of PD-1 blockade in classical Hodgkin lymphoma. Autologous stem cell transplantation was followed by relapse in every patient, and brentuximab vedotin exposure varied. The repertoire was sequenced with immunoSEQ multiplex PCR; TCRdb's copy has only in-frame clones and lacks some. The table records more than 140,000 clones, around 84% of them present only once. The sequencing used peripheral blood mononuclear cells (PBMCs), collected before the second cycle of nivolumab. These receptors originate from a human donor with classical Hodgkin lymphoma.

The gene calls are TRBV7-2 and TRBJ2-5, with 7 nucleotides matching TRBD2. The V gene end was trimmed by 3 bases and the J gene end by 1 base; junction bases not matched to a gene: 5. This CDR3 has 15 residues. The germline CDR1 and CDR2 sequences are SGHTA and FQGNSA. Written as DNA, the CDR3 is TGTGCCAGCAGCTTTAGGGCTAGCGGCCAAGAGACCCAGTACTTC. This translates into CASSFRASGQETQYF.

The rearrangement links TRBV19 to TRBJ2-3; 14 bases match TRBD2. The CDR3 spans 15 residues. The germline V gene has CDR1 LNHDA and CDR2 SQIVND (reference sequence). V was clipped by 7 bases and J by 4 bases; unmatched bases: 4. CDR3 in amino acids: CASTMGLAGADTQYF. DNA for the CDR3: TGTGCCAGTACCATGGGACTAGCGGGAGCAGATACGCAGTATTTT.

This sequence joins TRBV5-1 and TRBJ2-4; tentative D call: TRBD1 (5 bases). Trimming cost V 0 bases and J 3 bases, with 13 bases left between them. The germline CDR1 and CDR2 sequences are SGHRS and YFSETQ. This CDR3 region has 16 residues. This CDR3 is CASSLVAGLGKNIQYF. The CDR3 bases are TGCGCCAGCAGCTTGGTGGCAGGGCTCGGCAAAAACATTCAGTACTTC. Full variable domain (outside the CDR3, taken from reference TRBV5-1 and TRBJ2-4): KAGVTQTPRYLIKTRGQQVTLSCSPISGHRSVSWYQQTPGQGLQFLFEYFSETQRNKGNFPGRFSGRQFSNSRSEMNVSTLELGDSALYLCASSLVAGLGKNIQYFGAGTRLSVL.

This sequence joins TRBV28 and TRBJ2-3; D may be TRBD1 or TRBD2 (5 bases each). Germline values: CDR1 MDHEN, CDR2 SYDVKM. This CDR3 comprises 17 residues. Trimming pared 3 bases from V and 2 bases from J, leaving 18 bases between. The CDR3 DNA reads as TGTGCCAGCAGTTTTTTTCGAGGGGCAGGGTTCACAGATACGCAGTATTTT. It codes for CASSFFRGAGFTDTQYF.

The V and J genes are TRBV27 and TRBJ1-2; weak D call: TRBD1 (5 bases). CDR1 MNHEY and CDR2 SMNVEV come from the germline V gene (reference sequence). The V gene lost 2 bases and the J gene lost 2 bases, with 12 bases spanning the gap. The CDR3 is 15 residues long. The CDR3 sequence is CASSLVEPGNYGYTF. CDR3 coding DNA: TGTGCCAGCAGTTTAGTTGAACCAGGGAACTATGGCTACACCTTC.

The V gene is TRBV2, the J gene TRBJ2-1; 15 positions agree with TRBD2. Germline assignment: CDR1 SNHLY and CDR2 FYNNEI. Trimming took 7 bases from V and 10 from J; bases not matched to a gene: 8. CDR3 length equals 15 residues. The CDR3 loop is CASTLGLAGGGEQFF. CDR3 sequence (DNA): TGTGCCAGCACCTTGGGACTAGCGGGAGGAGGGGAGCAGTTCTTC.

This clone was seen a few times. The chain joins TRBV27 to TRBJ2-2, with D hard to call. CDR1 and CDR2 (germline): MNHEY, SMNVEV (reference sequence). This CDR3 is built from 12 residues. Trimming left V 2 bases short and J 4 bases short, with 2 bases between. The CDR3 DNA reads as TGTGCCAGCAGTTTACCCACCGGGGAGCTGTTTTTT. Protein product: CASSLPTGELFF.

V gene TRBV7-8 combines with J gene TRBJ1-1; no firm D call. Trimming took 5 bases from V and 3 from J, leaving 10 bases between them. The CDR3 totals 13 residues. From germline, CDR1 is SGHVS and CDR2 FQNEAQ. The CDR3 loop is CASSRARDTEAFF. The CDR3 DNA sequence: TGTGCCAGCAGCCGCGCACGGGACACTGAAGCTTTCTTT.

The genes are TRBV6-6 and TRBJ2-7; 7 nucleotides match TRBD1. The CDR3 has 15 residues. Germline lookup yields CDR1 MNHNY and CDR2 SVGAGI (reference sequence). The trim removed 7 bases at V and 2 bases at J, leaving 11 bases unmatched. This CDR3 reads CASTPRQGEAYEQYF. CDR3 nucleotides: TGTGCCAGCACCCCTCGACAGGGAGAGGCCTACGAGCAGTACTTC.

The V gene is TRBV29-1, the J gene TRBJ2-7, with 10 positions matching TRBD1. The J segment lost 0 bases and the V segment lost 7 bases, leaving 9 bases of the junction unmatched. The length of the CDR3 is 15 residues. Germline V lookup: CDR1 SQVTM, CDR2 ANQGSEA. CDR3 DNA sequence: TGCAGCGGCCGAGGATGGACAGGGGGCTCCTACGAGCAGTACTTC. Amino acid sequence: CSGRGWTGGSYEQYF.

This clone is categorized as medium-sized. The genes are TRBV6-6 and TRBJ1-1; D uncertain. Trimming removed 0 bases from V and 7 bases from J, with 6 bases in between. CDR1 is MNHNY, CDR2 SVGAGI, per germline (reference sequence). CDR3 length equals 12 residues. CDR3 DNA sequence: TGTGCCAGCAGTTACTCGATAGGTGAAGCTTTCTTT. It is translated as CASSYSIGEAFF.

The V call is TRBV6-5, the J call TRBJ2-1, with 13 bases matching TRBD2. The CDR3 has 16 residues. V trimming: 2 bases; J trimming: 6 bases; junction bases outside the gene matches: 4. Germline CDR1 reads MNHEY; CDR2 reads SVGAGI. For the CDR3, the DNA is TGTGCCAGCAGTTACCTCCGGACTAGCGGGGGCAATGAGCAGTTCTTC. Its translation: CASSYLRTSGGNEQFF.

This clone was detected only a few times. The V and J genes are TRBV6-1 and TRBJ1-2; TRBD1 agrees at 7 bases. This CDR3 region has 16 residues. Losses at the gene ends were 4 bases for V and 0 bases for J; bases not matched to a gene: 8. CDR1 and CDR2 from the germline V gene are MNHNS and SASEGT. The CDR3 here is CASSAEGQSPNYGYTF. The CDR3 DNA follows: TGTGCCAGCAGTGCCGAGGGACAGTCCCCTAACTATGGCTACACCTTC.

V usage is TRBV7-2 and J usage is TRBJ1-1; tentatively, D is TRBD1 (6 bases). This CDR3 has 14 residues. Germline V CDR1 and CDR2: SGHTA, FQGNSA. V shed 5 bases and J shed 9 bases, with 19 bases lying between them. CDR3 sequence: CASSTTGWLVQAFF. The CDR3 DNA reads as TGTGCCAGCAGCACAACAGGGTGGTTGGTCCAAGCTTTCTTT.

In its sample, this clone was seen a few times. This chain links TRBV27 with TRBJ2-7, with TRBD1 matching 7 bases. The CDR3 is 15 residues long. Germline trimming cut 3 bases from V and 2 bases from J; bases unmatched to any gene: 7. Germline assignment: CDR1 MNHEY and CDR2 SMNVEV (reference sequence). The CDR3 DNA sequence: TGTGCCAGCAGTTTGCAAGTGGGACAGACCTACGAGCAGTACTTC. Encoded protein: CASSLQVGQTYEQYF.

V and J are TRBV7-2 and TRBJ1-2, with D tentatively TRBD1 (6 bases). V gave up 5 bases and J gave up 6 bases, with 13 bases separating them. This CDR3 contains 13 residues. Germline lookup yields CDR1 SGHTA and CDR2 FQGNSA. The CDR3 bases are TGTGCCAGCAGCCCACAGGGCGGGGATGGCTACACCTTC. Protein product: CASSPQGGDGYTF.

The chain recombines TRBV5-1 with TRBJ1-2; D unclear. This CDR3 spans 15 amino acids. Germline CDR1 and CDR2: SGHRS and YFSETQ. Trimming shortened V by 1 base and J by 8 bases, and 18 bases separated the two germline ends. CDR3 nucleotides: TGCGCCAGCAGCTTGTTGGTAGGATCCTTAAACGGCTACACCTTC. It specifies CASSLLVGSLNGYTF.

V usage is TRBV7-9 and J usage is TRBJ1-2; D is perhaps TRBD1 (5 bases). CDR1 is SEHNR, CDR2 FQNEAQ, per germline (reference sequence). The CDR3 contains 13 residues. V gave up 4 bases and J gave up 6 bases, with 12 bases separating them. The DNA of the CDR3 is TGTGCCAGCAGCTATCCCGGGGGAAATGGCTACACCTTC. Residues: CASSYPGGNGYTF.

This clone appeared a few times. The chain joins TRBV9 to TRBJ2-7, with 7 bases identical to TRBD1. V shed 0 bases and J 3 bases; nucleotides not matched to a gene: 3. Germline V gene sequence: CDR1 SGDLS, CDR2 YYNGEE. The length of the CDR3 is 14 residues. CDR3 loop: CASSVGQGDYEQYF. The CDR3 nucleotides read TGTGCCAGCAGCGTAGGGCAGGGGGACTACGAGCAGTACTTC.

The chain employs TRBV6-5 and TRBJ1-4; D is perhaps TRBD1 (6 bases). Germline V lookup: CDR1 MNHEY, CDR2 SVGAGI. With 6 bases removed from V and 8 bases from J, the gap between germline ends came to 10 bases. The CDR3 consists of 12 residues. This CDR3 reads CASSTGNEKLFF. The CDR3 DNA reads as TGTGCCAGCAGCACAGGGAACGAAAAACTGTTTTTT.

The chain is built from TRBV6-1 and TRBJ1-1; 7 bases agree with TRBD1. J lost 5 bases, V lost 6 bases, and 9 bases had no gene match. The CDR3 spans 14 residues. The germline V gene encodes CDR1 MNHNS and CDR2 SASEGT. This chain's CDR3 is CASRSMTGQTEAFF. CDR3 nucleotides: TGTGCCAGCAGAAGTATGACAGGGCAAACTGAAGCTTTCTTT.

In nucleotides, the CDR3 is TGTGCCAGCAGTTCACAGGGATACGAGCAGTACTTC. Its protein product is CASSSQGYEQYF. V gene TRBV6-5 combines with J gene TRBJ2-7, with TRBD1 as a possible D gene (6 bases). In germline, CDR1 is MNHEY, CDR2 SVGAGI. V lost 4 bases to trimming and J lost 4 bases, with 8 bases between them. CDR3 length equals 12 residues.

J is TRBJ1-4 and V is TRBV6-1; no reliable D call. CDR3 size: 15 residues. In germline, CDR1 is MNHNS, CDR2 SASEGT. V shed 6 bases and J shed 0 bases, with 11 bases lying between them. CDR3 bases: TGTGCCAGCAGCGGGAACAGAGCAACTAATGAAAAACTGTTTTTT. Translation gives CASSGNRATNEKLFF.

This clone has only one observation. The V gene is TRBV10-3, the J gene TRBJ2-7; possible D gene TRBD2, 5 bases. The V end was cut by 0 bases, the J end by 4 bases, with 7 bases between. The germline V gene encodes CDR1 ENHRY and CDR2 SYGVKD. This CDR3 spans 13 amino acids. Here the CDR3 DNA reads TGTGCCATCAGTGAGTCAGGGAGATACGAGCAGTACTTC. Encoded protein: CAISESGRYEQYF.

The chain combines TRBV4-1 with TRBJ1-2; 11 bases align to TRBD1. CDR1 and CDR2 (germline): MGHRA, YSYEKL. The CDR3 runs 15 residues. The V segment lost 1 base and the J segment 3 bases; nucleotides outside the gene matches: 1. DNA for the CDR3: TGCGCCAGCAGCCAAGGGGACAGGGGGGACTATGGCTACACCTTC. Its protein product is CASSQGDRGDYGYTF.

The rearrangement links TRBV5-4 to TRBJ2-5; 10 bases are a match to TRBD2. The CDR3 is 16 amino acids. With V trimmed by 1 base and J by 2 bases, 5 bases remained unmatched. Per the germline V gene, CDR1 is SGHNT and CDR2 is YYREEE (reference sequence). This CDR3 reads CASSLPAGGRQETQYF. The CDR3 DNA reads TGTGCCAGCAGCTTGCCAGCGGGGGGGCGGCAAGAGACCCAGTACTTC.

The V call is TRBV29-1, the J call TRBJ2-2; D call uncertain. The germline CDR1 and CDR2 sequences are SQVTM and ANQGSEA. V lost 7 bases and J lost 0, with 3 bases in between. This CDR3 comprises 11 residues. The CDR3 loop reads CSATNTGELFF. The CDR3 region has the DNA TGCAGCGCCACGAACACCGGGGAGCTGTTTTTT.

The J gene is TRBJ2-5, the V gene TRBV28; D is unclear. CDR1 is MDHEN, CDR2 SYDVKM, per germline. The V end was cut by 6 bases, the J end by 4 bases, with 12 bases between. The CDR3 consists of 13 residues. In DNA form, the CDR3 reads TGTGCCAGCAGCCTCCCCTACTCAGAGACCCAGTACTTC. Its protein product is CASSLPYSETQYF.

The V call is TRBV6-1, the J call TRBJ2-7, with 7 positions matching TRBD2. The V gene end was trimmed by 0 bases and the J gene end by 6 bases; junction bases not matched to a gene: 11. The CDR3 runs 16 residues. Looked up from germline, CDR1 is MNHNS and CDR2 is SASEGT. CDR3 sequence reads: CASSEARASGPREQYF. CDR3 DNA: TGTGCCAGCAGTGAAGCGCGGGCTAGCGGCCCTCGCGAGCAGTACTTC.

The rearrangement links TRBV7-9 to TRBJ1-5; no reliable D call. CDR1 is SEHNR, CDR2 FQNEAQ, per germline (reference sequence). The ends were cut back, 1 base at V and 3 bases at J, with 4 bases in the middle. This CDR3 comprises 13 residues. The CDR3 loop reads CASSLGYNQPQHF. In nucleotides, the CDR3 is TGTGCCAGCAGCTTAGGGTACAATCAGCCCCAGCATTTT.

The DNA for the CDR3 is TGTGCCAGCAGCCACATACGACCGGGAGAACAGACCCAGTACTTC. This translates into CASSHIRPGEQTQYF. This chain links TRBV6-6 with TRBJ2-5; perhaps TRBD2 as D (6 bases). Germline CDR1 is MNHNY and CDR2 is SVGAGI (reference sequence). This CDR3 contains 15 residues. Deletions cut 6 bases from V and 6 bases from J, with 20 bases between.

This chain links TRBV5-5 with TRBJ1-2, with 8 nucleotides matching TRBD1. J gave up 4 bases and V 3 bases, and 8 bases lay outside the gene matches. This CDR3 comprises 15 residues. CDR1 is SGHKS and CDR2 is YYEKEE in the germline V gene (reference sequence). The chain's CDR3 is CASSWGQGAGYGYTF. CDR3 nucleotide sequence: TGTGCCAGCAGCTGGGGGCAGGGGGCTGGCTATGGCTACACCTTC.